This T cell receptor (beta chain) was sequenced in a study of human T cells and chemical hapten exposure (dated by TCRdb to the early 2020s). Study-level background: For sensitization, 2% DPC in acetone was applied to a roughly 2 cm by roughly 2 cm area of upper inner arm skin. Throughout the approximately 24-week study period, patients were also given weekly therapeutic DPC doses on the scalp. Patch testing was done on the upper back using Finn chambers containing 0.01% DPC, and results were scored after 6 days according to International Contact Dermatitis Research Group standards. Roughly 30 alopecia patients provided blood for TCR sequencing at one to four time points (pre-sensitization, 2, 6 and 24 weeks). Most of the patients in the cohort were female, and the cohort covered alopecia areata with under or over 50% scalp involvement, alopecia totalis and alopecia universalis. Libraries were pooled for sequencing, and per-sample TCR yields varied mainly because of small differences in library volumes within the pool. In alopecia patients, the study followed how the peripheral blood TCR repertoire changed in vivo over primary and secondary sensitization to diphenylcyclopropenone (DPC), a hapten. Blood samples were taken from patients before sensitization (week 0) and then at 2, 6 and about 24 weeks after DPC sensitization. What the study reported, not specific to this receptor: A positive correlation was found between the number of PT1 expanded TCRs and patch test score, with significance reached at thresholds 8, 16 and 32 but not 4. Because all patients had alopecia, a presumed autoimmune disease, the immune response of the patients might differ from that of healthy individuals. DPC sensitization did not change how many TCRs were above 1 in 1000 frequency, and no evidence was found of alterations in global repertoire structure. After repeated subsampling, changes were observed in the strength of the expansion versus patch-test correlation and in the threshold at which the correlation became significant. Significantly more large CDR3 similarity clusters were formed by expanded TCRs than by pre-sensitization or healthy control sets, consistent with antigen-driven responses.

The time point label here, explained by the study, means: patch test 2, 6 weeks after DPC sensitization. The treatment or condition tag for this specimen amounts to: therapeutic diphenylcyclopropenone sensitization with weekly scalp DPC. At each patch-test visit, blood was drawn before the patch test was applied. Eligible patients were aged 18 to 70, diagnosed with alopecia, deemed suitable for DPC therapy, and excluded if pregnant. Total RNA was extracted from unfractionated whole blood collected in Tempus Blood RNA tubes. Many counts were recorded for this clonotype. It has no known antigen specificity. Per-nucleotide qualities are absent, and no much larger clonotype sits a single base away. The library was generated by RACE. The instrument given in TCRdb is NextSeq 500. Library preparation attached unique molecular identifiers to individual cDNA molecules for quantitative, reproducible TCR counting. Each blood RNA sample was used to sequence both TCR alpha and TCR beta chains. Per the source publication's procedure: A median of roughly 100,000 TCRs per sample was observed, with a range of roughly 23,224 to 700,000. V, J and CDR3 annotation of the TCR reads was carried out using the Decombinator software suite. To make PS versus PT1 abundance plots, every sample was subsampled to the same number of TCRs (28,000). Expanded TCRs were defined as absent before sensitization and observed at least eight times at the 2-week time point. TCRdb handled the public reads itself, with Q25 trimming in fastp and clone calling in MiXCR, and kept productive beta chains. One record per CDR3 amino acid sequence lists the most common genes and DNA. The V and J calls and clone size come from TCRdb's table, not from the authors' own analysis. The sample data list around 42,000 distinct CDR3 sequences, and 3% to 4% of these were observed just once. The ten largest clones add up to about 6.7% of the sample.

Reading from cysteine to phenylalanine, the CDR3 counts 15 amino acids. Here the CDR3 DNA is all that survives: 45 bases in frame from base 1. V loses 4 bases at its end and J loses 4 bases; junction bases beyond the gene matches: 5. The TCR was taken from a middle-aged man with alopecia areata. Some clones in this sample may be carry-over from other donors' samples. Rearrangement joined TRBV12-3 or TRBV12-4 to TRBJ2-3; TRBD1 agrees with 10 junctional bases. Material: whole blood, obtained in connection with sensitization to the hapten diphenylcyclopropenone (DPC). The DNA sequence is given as TGTGCCAGCAGTTGGGACGGACAGGGGGCAGATACGCAGTATTTT. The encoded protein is CASSWDGQGADTQYF.